This T cell receptor (beta chain) was profiled in a study of shared clonotypes between healthy human individuals. Repertoires were generated with immunoSEQ multiplex PCR, while TCRdb's copy carries only in-frame clones and drops some. The sample consists of hundreds of thousands of clones, roughly 70% of them appearing once. The receptor was derived from a woman aged 30 to 39 in good health. The sequenced material came from memory CD4+ T cells sorted from blood. Sample subset: CD45RA-negative fraction.

The CDR3 sequence is CASSVLRNQPQHF. Here the CDR3 DNA reads TGTGCCAGCAGCGTACTGAGAAATCAGCCCCAGCATTTT. The chain recombines TRBV7-8 with TRBJ1-5; D is uncertain. Deletions cut 5 bases from V and 4 bases from J, with 9 bases between. The CDR3 contains 13 residues. Germline V gene lookup returns CDR1 SGHVS and CDR2 FQNEAQ.